The 15 T cell receptor beta chains given below trace back to one sample, sequenced in a study of patients and donors after allogeneic stem cell transplantation. TCRdb called the RT-PCR reads again in MiXCR, with one record for every CDR3 protein. Of approximately 410,000 distinct CDR3 sequences listed, 15% to 20% were seen once; the top ten hold over 6%. Specimen: blood, either unsorted or a sorted T cell fraction (not recorded which). The receptors stem from a human donor who was either an allogeneic HSCT recipient or a stem cell or donor lymphocyte infusion donor (not recorded which). It is not recorded whose cells these are; they may come from a transplant donor.

V is TRBV10-3 and J is TRBJ2-5; 7 nucleotides match TRBD1. This CDR3 has 15 amino acids. V was clipped by 0 bases and J by 4 bases; unmatched bases: 5. Germline V gene data show CDR1 as ENHRY and CDR2 as SYGVKD. CDR3 nucleotide sequence: TGTGCCATCAGTGAGTCAACAGGGGTGGGAGAGACCCAGTACTTC. It codes for CAISESTGVGETQYF.

This rearrangement joins TRBV11-2 to TRBJ2-3; 14 bases align to TRBD2. Germline-derived CDR1 and CDR2 are SGHAT and FQNNGV. The CDR3 contains 17 residues. V shed 5 bases, J shed 6 bases, and the junction held 10 bases outside the gene matches. As DNA, the CDR3 is TGTGCCAGCAGCCCCTCCCGACTAGCGGGGGGGTGGGATACGCAGTATTTT. It encodes CASSPSRLAGGWDTQYF.

This clonotype has at least ten counts. The chain combines TRBV29-1 with TRBJ2-2, with TRBD2 matching over 7 bases. This CDR3 is built from 14 residues. With V trimmed by 5 bases and J by 0 bases, 3 bases remained unmatched. The germline V gene encodes CDR1 SQVTM and CDR2 ANQGSEA. DNA of the CDR3: TGCAGCGTTCCAGGGAGGGCGAACACCGGGGAGCTGTTTTTT. Protein sequence: CSVPGRANTGELFF.

The chain joins TRBV2 to TRBJ2-2; maybe TRBD1 (7 bases). The CDR3 spans 16 residues. Germline CDR1 is SNHLY and CDR2 is FYNNEI. Trimming cost V 10 bases and J 4 bases, with 22 bases left between them. CDR3 sequence reads: CANLLRGAVGTGELFF. CDR3 coding DNA: TGTGCCAACCTACTCAGGGGGGCTGTCGGCACCGGGGAGCTGTTTTTT.

A few counts support this clonotype. The rearrangement links TRBV4-3 to TRBJ1-4, with D possibly TRBD1 on 6 matching bases. V gave up 2 bases and J gave up 4 bases, with 14 bases separating them. CDR3 length: 16 residues. The germline V gene encodes CDR1 LGHNA and CDR2 YSLEER. The CDR3 coding sequence is TGCGCCAGCAGCCAACTACAGGGAATCGGTAATGAAAAACTGTTTTTT. This sequence encodes CASSQLQGIGNEKLFF.

The sample holds many counts of this clonotype. This chain connects TRBV6-6 to TRBJ2-1; TRBD2 is a possible D gene (5 bases). CDR1 is MNHNY, CDR2 SVGAGI, per germline (reference sequence). CDR3 length equals 12 residues. Trimming cost V 2 bases and J 15 bases, with 14 bases left between them. The CDR3 sequence is CASSYREGIRFF. The CDR3 DNA follows: TGTGCCAGCAGTTACCGCGAGGGTATCAGGTTCTTC.

This clonotype was picked up a small number of times. The rearrangement links TRBV6-1 to TRBJ1-1; 7 bases fit TRBD1. Trimming removed 7 bases from V and 3 bases from J; junction bases left unmatched: 11. The CDR3 runs to 15 residues. Germline CDR1 MNHNS, CDR2 SASEGT. CDR3 amino acids: CASMRGGAADTEAFF. DNA of the CDR3: TGTGCCAGCATGAGAGGGGGCGCGGCGGACACTGAAGCTTTCTTT.

The chain recombines TRBV12-3 or TRBV12-4 with TRBJ1-2; D gene uncertain. V was trimmed by 1 base and J by 7 bases, leaving 19 bases between them. The CDR3 has 16 residues. In DNA, the CDR3 is TGTGCCAGCAGTTTAGGTTTGGGGATGTGGGAATCTGGCTACACCTTC. This gives the protein CASSLGLGMWESGYTF.

This clonotype has just a few counts. The chain is built from TRBV7-2 and TRBJ1-1; D gene unclear. This CDR3 comprises 13 residues. Trimming removed 6 bases at V and 0 bases at J, with 8 bases between. Germline V gene data show CDR1 as SGHTA and CDR2 as FQGNSA. The CDR3 loop reads CASRSSVNTEAFF. Written as DNA, the CDR3 is TGTGCCAGCAGGTCCAGCGTGAACACTGAAGCTTTCTTT.

This clonotype has only a few counts. This sequence joins TRBV7-8 and TRBJ1-1; a possible D gene is TRBD1 (5 bases). Germline-derived CDR1 and CDR2 are SGHVS and FQNEAQ. CDR3 size: 15 residues. Trimming took off 5 bases at V and 1 base at J, with 14 bases between the two ends. In nucleotides, the CDR3 is TGTGCCAGCAGCCACATCGGGACGCCGAACACTGAAGCTTTCTTT. This encodes CASSHIGTPNTEAFF. Supplemented by reference TRBV7-8 and TRBJ1-1, the full variable domain reads GAGVSQSPRYKVAKRGQDVALRCDPISGHVSLFWYQQALGQGPEFLTYFQNEAQLDKSGLPSDRFFAERPEGSVSTLKIQRTQQEDSAVYLCASSHIGTPNTEAFFGQGTRLTVV.

The rearrangement links TRBV18 to TRBJ1-5; 8 nucleotides agree with TRBD1. This CDR3 is 16 amino acids long. With V trimmed by 3 bases and J by 2 bases, 6 bases remained unmatched. Germline V lookup: CDR1 KGHSH, CDR2 LQKENI. DNA of the CDR3: TGTGCCAGCTCACCGGGGCAGGGGGCAGGCAATCAGCCCCAGCATTTT. Amino acid sequence: CASSPGQGAGNQPQHF.

This clonotype was detected only a few times. The CDR3, as DNA: TGCAGTGCTATTACCGGGACAATCCTCTACAATGAGCAGTTCTTC. This encodes CSAITGTILYNEQFF. The genes are TRBV20-1 and TRBJ2-1; possible D gene TRBD1, 6 bases. In germline, CDR1 is DFQATT, CDR2 SNEGSKA (reference sequence). Between the trimmed V and J ends, which lost 4 bases and 3 bases, there was a span of 16 bases. This CDR3 has 15 residues.

This clonotype was detected a few times. CDR3 in amino acids: CASSYSGQGTYGYTF. The CDR3 coding sequence is TGTGCCAGCAGTTACTCGGGACAGGGTACTTATGGCTACACCTTC. J is TRBJ1-2 and V is TRBV6-5; 9 nucleotides agree with TRBD1. The CDR3 extends over 15 amino acids. V lost 0 bases to trimming and J lost 5 bases; unmatched junction nucleotides: 4. Germline V CDR1 and CDR2: MNHEY, SVGAGI.

The chain combines TRBV10-3 with TRBJ2-1; 10 bases match TRBD1. The V gene's germline CDR1 is ENHRY and CDR2 SYGVKD. V shed 2 bases, J shed 2 bases, and the junction held 9 bases outside the gene matches. The CDR3 is 18 residues long. The CDR3 region is CAISEKPSGTGAYNEQFF. DNA of the CDR3: TGTGCCATCAGTGAGAAGCCCTCCGGGACAGGGGCCTACAATGAGCAGTTCTTC.

The rearrangement joins TRBV5-4 to TRBJ2-1; D remains unclear. V lost 3 bases, J lost 5 bases, and 15 bases lay in between. The V gene's germline CDR1 is SGHNT and CDR2 YYREEE (reference sequence). This CDR3 has 15 residues. DNA of the CDR3: TGTGCCAGCAGCTCGCCTGCGACTGGGAACAATGAGCAGTTCTTC. Protein: CASSSPATGNNEQFF.